This TCR beta chain was captured in a study of T cells after yellow fever vaccination. This clonotype was seen a handful of times. Its antigen is undetermined. The study's findings and limits: Boosting was followed by the reappearance of most primary-vaccination clones (about 97% CD4, under 90% CD8).

One entry per CDR3 protein, called by TCRdb with MiXCR from the 5' RACE reads. This sample carries about 130,000 distinct CDR3 sequences, around 9.8% of them seen once, and the ten largest clones take almost 40%. V was clipped by 5 bases and J by 2 bases; unmatched bases: 9. CDR1 SGHAT and CDR2 FQNNGV come from the germline V gene. The CDR3 runs 16 residues. The clonotype originates from a young man who received the YFV17D yellow fever vaccine. The gene calls are TRBV11-2 and TRBJ2-1, with TRBD2 matching 7 bases. This material consisted of CD8+ T cells sorted from PBMCs, taken on the day of the yellow fever booster vaccination. CDR3 amino acids: CASSRPGGRPYNEQFF. In nucleotides, the CDR3 is TGTGCCAGCAGCCGACCCGGGGGGAGACCCTACAATGAGCAGTTCTTC.